The 5 T cell receptor beta chains below come from one sample, sequenced in a study of Tregs in tolerant kidney transplant recipients. Using immunoSEQ multiplex PCR, the repertoire was profiled, and TCRdb retains in-frame clones only, with some absent. The sample is made up of over 25,000 clones, and the top ten hold about 7.6% of it. The source material was CD8+ T cells from blood, sampled before the transplant. The origin of the receptors is a human donor who received a combined kidney and bone marrow transplant.

On this clone: The CDR3 extends 3 residues past the end of the read, so its final part is completed from the germline J gene. The chain joins TRBV7-9 to TRBJ2-2; 10 bases align to TRBD1. The V segment lost 6 bases and the J segment 6 bases; nucleotides outside the gene matches: 7. The CDR3 is made up of 15 amino acids. Germline lookup yields CDR1 SEHNR and CDR2 FQNEAQ (reference sequence). This CDR3 reads CASRPGTGDPGELFF. The sequenced part of the CDR3 DNA is TGTGCCAGCAGACCCGGGACAGGGGACCCCGGGGAG. The variable domain in full, completed from reference TRBV7-9 and TRBJ2-2, reads DTGVSQNPRHKITKRGQNVTFRCDPISEHNRLYWYRQTLGQGPEFLTYFQNEAQLEKSRLLSDRFSAERPKGSFSTLEIQRTEQGDSAMYLCASRPGTGDPGELFFGEGSRLTVL.

In regard to this clone: The CDR3 is cut off 3 residues early in the read; its end comes from the germline J gene. The chain is built from TRBV19 and TRBJ2-3, with TRBD2 as a possible D gene (6 bases). The germline V and J ends were trimmed by 6 bases and 0 bases, with 10 bases remaining between them. This CDR3 is 14 amino acids long. Germline lookup yields CDR1 LNHDA and CDR2 SQIVND (reference sequence). The CDR3 protein is CASSPGLSTDTQYF. Incomplete CDR3 DNA: TGTGCCAGTAGCCCGGGACTTAGCACAGATACG.

A remark on this clone: Sequencing ends 3 residues short of the CDR3 end; the germline J gene provides the rest. The rearrangement joins TRBV7-9 to TRBJ2-5; no clear D gene. Germline assignment: CDR1 SEHNR and CDR2 FQNEAQ (reference sequence). Trimming shortened V by 3 bases and J by 5 bases, and 16 bases separated the two germline ends. The CDR3 sequence is 15 residues long. CDR3 amino acids: CASSLGSTYEETQYF. The CDR3 bases that were read are TGTGCCAGCAGCTTGGGTAGCACGTACGAGGAGACC.

Concerning this clone itself: The CDR3 is cut off 3 residues early in the read; its end comes from the germline J gene. Other DNA sequences in the same sample also yield this CDR3. The rearrangement joins TRBV19 to TRBJ1-1; D is unresolved. Germline assignment: CDR1 LNHDA and CDR2 SQIVND (reference sequence). Trimming stripped 2 bases from V and 1 base from J, with 11 bases between. CDR3 length: 15 amino acids. Incomplete CDR3 DNA: TGTGCCAGTAGTATAAGTGAGTCAGGGAACACTGAA. Protein: CASSISESGNTE. Given in full, the CDR3 is CASSISESGNTEAFF.

To note about this clone: The CDR3 end falls 3 residues outside the read, so it is completed with the germline J gene. This rearrangement joins TRBV7-8 to TRBJ2-7; tentatively, D is TRBD2 (5 bases). CDR3 length: 16 amino acids. Germline V lookup: CDR1 SGHVS, CDR2 FQNEAQ. Trimming took off 2 bases at V and 3 bases at J, with 17 bases between the two ends. The CDR3 region is CASSLQEVGGYYEQYF. The part of the CDR3 DNA that was read is TGTGCCAGCAGCTTACAGGAAGTGGGCGGGTACTACGAG.